The clone carrying this T cell receptor (beta chain) was recorded at least ten times. Its matching antigen is unknown. The V gene end was trimmed by 1 base and the J gene end by 5 bases; junction bases not matched to a gene: 10. CDR3 length: 17 amino acids. Germline-derived CDR1 and CDR2 are LGHNA and YNFKEQ. The record originates from a study of T cells after yellow fever vaccination. Study-level background: SMART-Seq v4 Ultra Low Input prepared libraries from low-cell fractions.

Overall study results and limits: Post-booster repertoires again held most primary-vaccination clones (approximately 96% CD4, 88% CD8).

From the 5' RACE reads, TCRdb called clonotypes with MiXCR, one entry per CDR3 protein. This sample has around 150,000 distinct CDR3 sequences, with about 7% found just once. The receptor's source is a man younger than 30 who received the YFV17D yellow fever vaccine. The genes are TRBV4-2 and TRBJ2-3, with TRBD2 matching 9 bases. The specimen was CD4+ T cells sorted from PBMCs, collected 5 to 6 days after the first yellow fever vaccination. The DNA for the CDR3 is TGTGCCAGCAGCCAAGTATGGGGCGGGGGGGCCGGAGATACGCAGTATTTT. Translating it yields CASSQVWGGGAGDTQYF.